This T cell receptor beta chain originates from a study of shared clonotypes between healthy human individuals. The CDR3 contains 12 residues. Trimming left V 6 bases short and J 8 bases short, with 13 bases between. CDR1 and CDR2 (germline): SNHLY, FYNNEI. Profiling relied on immunoSEQ multiplex PCR, and the TCRdb table lists in-frame clones only, not all of them. This sample yields 1.6 million or so clones, of which 98% to 99% are seen a single time; 0.36% belongs to the top ten. This TCR was recovered from a man in his thirties or forties in good health. The sample was naive CD4+ T cells sorted from blood. As to subset: CD45RA+ positively selected. The chain has TRBV2 and TRBJ2-5, with D perhaps assigned TRBD1 or TRBD2 (7 bases each). DNA for the CDR3: TGTGCCAGCAGCCCAGGGGGGGACACCCAGTACTTC. Amino acid sequence: CASSPGGDTQYF.